The 20 T cell receptor beta chains in this list originate from one sample, sequenced in a study of T cells in Graves' hyperthyroidism and ophthalmopathy. Researchers took RNA transcripts and amplified the TCR beta CDR3 regions from them. HTBI primers drove first-round RT-PCR of the TCR CDR3. TCRdb fed the multiplex PCR reads into MiXCR, producing one record per CDR3 protein. In the table there are hundreds of thousands of distinct CDR3 sequences, roughly 14% of which are singletons. What was sequenced was blood. The source of these receptors is a man aged 18 to 30 with Graves' ophthalmopathy.

This clonotype was recorded at least ten times. CDR3 protein: CASSLPGTGGSNEQFF. The CDR3 DNA sequence: TGCGCCAGCAGCTTGCCCGGGACAGGGGGATCCAATGAGCAGTTCTTC. The V gene is TRBV5-1, the J gene TRBJ2-1; the match to TRBD1 covers 11 bases. V was clipped by 1 base and J by 6 bases; unmatched bases: 6. CDR1 is SGHRS, CDR2 YFSETQ, per germline. The CDR3 has 16 amino acids.

This clonotype was counted a few times. The rearrangement links TRBV7-2 to TRBJ2-4, with D maybe TRBD1 (5 bases). Germline lookup yields CDR1 SGHTA and CDR2 FQGNSA. Trimming removed 1 base at V and 3 bases at J, with 19 bases between. The CDR3 runs to 18 residues. The CDR3 region is CASSLEVVDTLRKNIQYF. DNA of the CDR3: TGTGCCAGCAGCTTAGAGGTGGTGGACACCTTACGCAAAAACATTCAGTACTTC.

This clonotype was seen at least ten times. This chain connects TRBV2 to TRBJ2-4; D ambiguous. CDR3 length: 15 amino acids. V was cut by 4 bases and J by 2 bases, with 12 bases left in between. Germline lookup yields CDR1 SNHLY and CDR2 FYNNEI. CDR3 in amino acids: CASSAPRETKNIQYF. DNA of the CDR3: TGTGCCAGCAGTGCCCCAAGGGAAACCAAAAACATTCAGTACTTC.

Here the CDR3 DNA reads TGTGCCATCAGTGTTAGGGACAGGGATGCCGGGGAGCTGTTTTTT. Residues: CAISVRDRDAGELFF. This chain joins TRBV10-3 and TRBJ2-2; TRBD1 agrees at 9 bases. J lost 6 bases, V lost 4 bases, and 6 bases had no gene match. The CDR3 extends over 15 amino acids. Germline CDR1 is ENHRY and CDR2 is SYGVKD.

This clonotype was picked up many times. V usage is TRBV3-1 and J usage is TRBJ2-2, with D tentatively TRBD2 (6 bases). V shed 4 bases and J shed 7 bases, with 13 bases lying between them. Germline CDR1 LGHDT, CDR2 YNNKEL (reference sequence). The CDR3 runs 14 residues. CDR3 protein: CASSLSGAGGELFF. Written as DNA, the CDR3 is TGTGCCAGCAGCCTTAGCGGAGCGGGCGGGGAGCTGTTTTTT.

This clonotype was recorded many times. The chain uses TRBV6-2 or TRBV6-3 and TRBJ2-5, with D possibly TRBD2 on 8 matching bases. The CDR3 runs to 15 residues. Germline-derived CDR1 and CDR2 are MNHEY and SVGEGT. V dropped 4 bases and J dropped 4 bases, with 16 bases sitting between them. CDR3 region: CASSSGLAGGETQYF. CDR3 in DNA: TGTGCCAGCAGTTCTGGACTAGCAGGGGGAGAGACCCAGTACTTC.

This clonotype was recorded a few times. V gene TRBV7-9 combines with J gene TRBJ1-2, with D perhaps matching TRBD1 (5 bases). The V end was cut by 4 bases, the J end by 4 bases, with 16 bases between. This CDR3 region has 15 residues. Germline V gene data show CDR1 as SEHNR and CDR2 as FQNEAQ (reference sequence). The CDR3 loop is CASSSTVSFPYGYTF. CDR3 nucleotide sequence: TGTGCCAGCAGCTCGACAGTTTCGTTTCCCTATGGCTACACCTTC.

On this clonotype itself: It is likely a read error, because the conserved phenylalanine at the end of the CDR3 is missing. V usage is TRBV6-1 and J usage is TRBJ2-7; D ambiguous. This CDR3 has 14 amino acids. Deletions cut 2 bases from V and 0 bases from J, with 8 bases between. Germline lookup yields CDR1 MNHNS and CDR2 SASEGT. The DNA for the CDR3 is TGTGCCAGCAGTGAATTCGGTGACTCCTACGAGCAGTACCTC. Residues: CASSEFGDSYEQYL.

The table lists this clonotype with many counts. The chain employs TRBV29-1 and TRBJ2-3; 7 bases agree with TRBD1. V was clipped by 7 bases and J by 2 bases; unmatched bases: 6. CDR1 and CDR2 (germline): SQVTM, ANQGSEA. The CDR3 runs 13 residues. CDR3: CSGHRGITDTQYF. CDR3 sequence (DNA): TGCAGCGGGCACAGGGGAATCACAGATACGCAGTATTTT.

The chain couples TRBV18 to TRBJ2-1, with 15 nucleotides matching TRBD2. The CDR3 is 14 amino acids. Germline V CDR1 and CDR2: KGHSH, LQKENI. Trimming at V came to 6 bases and at J to 8 bases, leaving 2 bases not matched to a gene. The CDR3 sequence: CASSGLAGGDEQFF. Written as DNA, the CDR3 is TGTGCCAGCTCGGGACTAGCGGGAGGAGATGAGCAGTTCTTC.

The table lists this clonotype with many counts. The chain recombines TRBV27 with TRBJ1-2; no clear D. CDR1 and CDR2 from the germline V gene are MNHEY and SMNVEV (reference sequence). CDR3 length: 14 residues. Trimming shortened V by 3 bases and J by 7 bases, and 15 bases separated the two germline ends. As DNA, the CDR3 is TGTGCCAGCAGTTTCTCATGGCAGTCGACTGGCTACACCTTC. It yields the protein CASSFSWQSTGYTF.

This clonotype was recorded at least ten times. The rearrangement uses TRBV20-1 and TRBJ1-2, with D possibly matching TRBD1 (6 bases). The V and J ends lost 6 bases and 2 bases respectively, with 16 bases between them. From germline, CDR1 is DFQATT and CDR2 SNEGSKA (reference sequence). There are 14 residues in the CDR3. For the CDR3, the DNA is TGCAGTGCACGACCGGAGGGGGGAAACTATGGCTACACCTTC. This encodes CSARPEGGNYGYTF.

In this sample, this clonotype turned up many times. The chain carries TRBV3-1 and TRBJ1-2; TRBD1 matches 8 bases. Germline loops: CDR1 LGHDT, CDR2 YNNKEL (reference sequence). The trim removed 0 bases at V and 4 bases at J, leaving 4 bases unmatched. The CDR3 consists of 15 residues. The CDR3 reads CASSQDAGGGYGYTF. CDR3 bases: TGTGCCAGCAGCCAAGACGCAGGGGGCGGCTATGGCTACACCTTC. Full variable domain (rest looked up from reference TRBV3-1 and TRBJ1-2): DTAVSQTPKYLVTQMGNDKSIKCEQNLGHDTMYWYKQDSKKFLKIMFSYNNKELIINETVPNRFSPKSPDKAHLNLHINSLELGDSAVYFCASSQDAGGGYGYTFGSGTRLTVV.

This clonotype was counted ten times or more. CDR3 bases: TGTGCCAGCAGCTTAGAATTGAACTATGGCTACACCTTC. Translation: CASSLELNYGYTF. The chain joins TRBV7-8 to TRBJ1-2; D is unresolved. The CDR3 is 13 residues long. The V and J ends lost 1 base and 2 bases respectively, with 5 bases between them. Per germline, CDR1 SGHVS and CDR2 FQNEAQ.

Many counts were recorded for this clonotype. The CDR3 nucleotides are TGCGCCAGCAGCTTGGTACAGCAGATTAGCTCCTACAATGAGCAGTTCTTC. As protein: CASSLVQQISSYNEQFF. V usage is TRBV5-1 and J usage is TRBJ2-1; D is unclear. The germline V gene has CDR1 SGHRS and CDR2 YFSETQ. The CDR3 loop spans 17 amino acids. Trimming pared 0 bases from V and 0 bases from J, leaving 13 bases between.

This clonotype has only a few counts. The genes are TRBV6-4 and TRBJ2-3, with D possibly being TRBD2 (6 bases). From germline, CDR1 is MRHNA and CDR2 SNTAGT. The CDR3 consists of 17 residues. The V end lost 2 bases, the J end lost 2 bases, and 17 bases lay between the germline ends. The CDR3 spells CASSDPQTSNDTDTQYF. CDR3 coding DNA: TGTGCCAGCAGTGACCCCCAGACTAGTAACGACACAGATACGCAGTATTTT.

In its sample, this clonotype was seen many times. The V and J genes are TRBV2 and TRBJ1-2; weak D call: TRBD1 (6 bases). Looked up from germline, CDR1 is SNHLY and CDR2 is FYNNEI. The CDR3 covers 11 residues. Trimming shortened V by 5 bases and J by 7 bases, and 8 bases separated the two germline ends. The CDR3 DNA reads TGTGCCAGCAGTTGGGACACTGGCTACACCTTC. It yields the protein CASSWDTGYTF.

The rearrangement links TRBV12-5 to TRBJ2-7; D is uncertain. Trimming shortened V by 10 bases and J by 4 bases, and 17 bases separated the two germline ends. CDR1 is LGHNT and CDR2 is FRNRAP in the germline V gene. This CDR3 contains 13 residues. The DNA for the CDR3 is TGTGCTACCCGATCATTGTCCCCTTACGAGCAGTACTTC. Protein product: CATRSLSPYEQYF.

This clonotype was detected ten times or more. This rearrangement joins TRBV12-3 or TRBV12-4 to TRBJ2-5; D gene uncertain. V was trimmed by 1 base and J by 1 base, leaving 7 bases between them. This CDR3 region has 14 residues. The CDR3 spells CASSLGLIQETQYF. CDR3 DNA sequence: TGTGCCAGCAGTTTAGGGCTGATCCAAGAGACCCAGTACTTC.

Only a few counts were recorded for this clonotype. The chain has TRBV5-1 and TRBJ2-2, with D tentatively TRBD2 (6 bases). The V end lost 3 bases, the J end lost 4 bases, and 19 bases lay between the germline ends. The CDR3 runs to 17 residues. Germline assignment: CDR1 SGHRS and CDR2 YFSETQ. In DNA form, the CDR3 reads TGCGCCAGCAGCTCGGACTGGGGGAGGATCAGCACCGGGGAGCTGTTTTTT. Translation gives CASSSDWGRISTGELFF.